This TCR beta chain is from a study of cytomegalovirus exposure and HLA in healthy donors. Whole-study findings and limits: Analyzed later, most CMV-associated TCR beta chains appeared HLA-restricted. Previously analyzed data showed that most TCR beta V segments were productive at a frequency of about 87% or about 30%. Among the sequence variants, a highly shared cluster was likely an artifact of sequencing.

PCR employed 60 Vbeta and 13 Jbeta primers. Assay used: immunoSEQ multiplex PCR; TCRdb lists only in-frame clones, some missing. The sample has 50,000 to 70,000 clones, 70% to 75% seen once. The CDR3 length is 14 residues. Germline values: CDR1 LGHNT, CDR2 FRNRAP. Trimming shortened V by 1 base and J by 2 bases, and 8 bases separated the two germline ends. This clone was seen just once. Its antigen is unidentified. The TCR originated in a man aged 35 to 55 in good health and CMV-seropositive. The source material was PBMCs. This chain links TRBV12-5 with TRBJ2-5; D not resolved. The CDR3 spells CASGLGPGQETQYF. The CDR3 coding sequence is TGTGCTAGTGGTTTGGGGCCCGGGCAAGAGACCCAGTACTTC.